The 6 T cell receptor beta chains presented below share a single source sample, sequenced in a study of blood T cell repertoires in COVID-19. Repertoires were generated with immunoSEQ multiplex PCR, while TCRdb's copy carries only in-frame clones and drops some. The sample holds 150,000 or so clones, 65% to 90% seen once. The specimen was peripheral blood. The receptors were sampled from a woman aged 45 to 65 with acute or convalescent COVID-19.

This clone has a handful of counts. The chain combines TRBV18 with TRBJ1-3; TRBD1 matches at 9 bases. With V trimmed by 4 bases and J by 0 bases, 4 bases remained unmatched. CDR3 length equals 16 residues. Per the germline V gene, CDR1 is KGHSH and CDR2 is LQKENI. This CDR3 is CASSLGTGSSGNTIYF. CDR3 nucleotide sequence: TGTGCCAGCTCACTCGGGACAGGGAGCTCTGGAAACACCATATATTTT. Looking up the rest from reference TRBV18 and TRBJ1-3 gives the full variable domain: NAGVMQNPRHLVRRRGQEARLRCSPMKGHSHVYWYRQLPEEGLKFMVYLQKENIIDESGMPKERFSAEFPKEGPSILRIQQVVRGDSAAYFCASSLGTGSSGNTIYFGEGSWLTVV.

The rearrangement uses TRBV27 and TRBJ2-7, with TRBD2 matching 8 bases. This CDR3 comprises 13 residues. Trimming cost V 3 bases and J 10 bases; bases outside gene matches: 8. The germline V gene has CDR1 MNHEY and CDR2 SMNVEV (reference sequence). CDR3 sequence (DNA): TGTGCCAGCAGTTTCGCGAGCGGGAGCAAACAGTACTTC. It specifies CASSFASGSKQYF.

This clone was detected only a few times. This chain connects TRBV3-1 (or the pseudogene TRBV3-2) to TRBJ2-2; no clear D. V lost 2 bases, J lost 2 bases, and 6 bases lay in between. Germline CDR1 is LGHDT and CDR2 is YNNKEL (reference sequence). The CDR3 is 14 amino acids. This chain's CDR3 is CASSQTENTGELFF. The CDR3 coding sequence is TGTGCCAGCAGCCAAACAGAAAACACCGGGGAGCTGTTTTTT.

CDR3 in amino acids: CATSDFRGIRDSSGELFF. In nucleotides, the CDR3 is TGTGCCACCAGTGATTTTCGGGGGATAAGGGATTCATCCGGGGAGCTGTTTTTT. This chain connects TRBV24-1 to TRBJ2-2; possible D gene TRBD2, 6 bases. This CDR3 spans 18 amino acids. Trimming left V 1 base short and J 6 bases short, with 20 bases between. Germline V gene lookup returns CDR1 KGHDR and CDR2 SFDVKD.

The rearrangement joins TRBV2 to TRBJ1-2, with a tentative D call TRBD1 (5 bases). This CDR3 spans 13 amino acids. Trimming took off 6 bases at V and 2 bases at J, with 10 bases between the two ends. Germline values: CDR1 SNHLY, CDR2 FYNNEI. DNA of the CDR3: TGTGCCAGCAGAGACAGTGACAACTATGGCTACACCTTC. Protein product: CASRDSDNYGYTF.

This sequence joins TRBV5-4 and TRBJ2-5, with D unclear. The CDR3 has 15 amino acids. Germline V gene data show CDR1 as SGHNT and CDR2 as YYREEE (reference sequence). The ends were cut back, 3 bases at V and 5 bases at J, with 17 bases in the middle. For the CDR3, the DNA is TGTGCCAGCAGCTCAGAGGAGCCCGCGATTGAGACCCAGTACTTC. It specifies CASSSEEPAIETQYF.